This T cell receptor beta chain was identified in a study of T cell repertoires in cytomegalovirus infection. Study-wide background: A matching HLA type, together with CMV infection, was signaled by public TCR beta signatures.

This clonotype was observed a few times. No antigen is known for it. With 0 bases removed from V and 5 bases from J, the gap between germline ends came to 17 bases. This CDR3 spans 17 amino acids. Looked up from germline, CDR1 is DFQATT and CDR2 is SNEGSKA (reference sequence). Study-level points and caveats: The study identified carriers of CMV plus the relevant HLA from cumulative public TCR beta family frequency.

In TCRdb, the reads were re-called with MiXCR into one record per CDR3 protein. The sample has about 280,000 distinct CDR3 sequences, 20% to 25% seen once. The J gene is TRBJ1-6, the V gene TRBV20-1; no reliable D call. This TCR was recovered from a human donor in good health (CMV status not recorded). Some clones in this sample may be carry-over from other donors' samples. Material: cultured PBMCs, obtained from culture after CMV antigen stimulation. CDR3 protein: CSARDPRVGRDNSPLHF. CDR3 DNA: TGCAGTGCTAGAGATCCCCGGGTAGGGAGGGATAATTCACCCCTCCACTTT.